These 28 T cell receptor beta chains were sequenced from one sample in a study of T cell responses to AZD1222 COVID-19 vaccine. Profiled with immunoSEQ multiplex PCR; TCRdb holds only in-frame clones, not every one. Of about 120,000 clones listed, 80% to 90% were seen once; the top ten hold approximately 3.4%. The specimen was peripheral blood, collected on day 0 of AZD1222 vaccination. The receptors derive from an adult in good health.

The genes are TRBV2 and TRBJ2-2, with TRBD2 identical over 14 bases. Losses at the gene ends were 3 bases for V and 6 bases for J; bases not matched to a gene: 6. Germline CDR1 SNHLY, CDR2 FYNNEI. The CDR3 is 17 residues long. CDR3 sequence (DNA): TGTGCCAGCAGTGAGACTAGCGGGAGGGCCTGGCCCGGGGAGCTGTTTTTT. The encoded protein is CASSETSGRAWPGELFF.

This chain joins TRBV6-5 and TRBJ2-3; D gene uncertain. The CDR3 extends over 11 amino acids. V was trimmed by 7 bases and J by 2 bases, leaving 4 bases between them. CDR1 is MNHEY, CDR2 SVGAGI, per germline. The CDR3 nucleotides are TGTGCCAGCACCAACACAGATACGCAGTATTTT. Its translation: CASTNTDTQYF.

The chain couples TRBV15 to TRBJ1-6; no firm D call. The CDR3 loop spans 15 amino acids. V lost 3 bases, J lost 5 bases, and 11 bases lay in between. Germline CDR1 LNHNV, CDR2 YYDKDF (reference sequence). The CDR3 DNA reads as TGTGCCACCAGCAGGTGGGAAGATAATAATTCACCCCTCCACTTT. Its translation is CATSRWEDNNSPLHF.

The rearrangement joins TRBV20-1 to TRBJ1-2; D remains ambiguous. Trimming removed 7 bases from V and 4 bases from J, with 7 bases in between. The CDR3 has 10 residues. Germline CDR1 and CDR2: DFQATT and SNEGSKA (reference sequence). For the CDR3, the DNA is TGCAGTGTACCCGGCTATGGCTACACCTTC. Encoded protein: CSVPGYGYTF.

This clone occurred a few times. The chain couples TRBV28 to TRBJ2-7; 9 bases line up with TRBD1. Per germline, CDR1 MDHEN and CDR2 SYDVKM. The CDR3 runs 14 residues. The V segment lost 5 bases and the J segment 4 bases; nucleotides outside the gene matches: 6. CDR3 residues: CASSPTGQGYEQYF. The CDR3 DNA reads as TGTGCCAGCAGTCCTACGGGACAGGGATACGAGCAGTACTTC.

This sequence joins TRBV3-1 (or the pseudogene TRBV3-2) and TRBJ2-1, with D unresolved. CDR1 and CDR2 (germline): LGHDT, YNNKEL (reference sequence). The V end lost 0 bases, the J end lost 0 bases, and 12 bases lay between the germline ends. The CDR3 is 17 residues long. The CDR3 nucleotides are TGTGCCAGCAGCCAAGATCTTTCCTTAAGCTCCTACAATGAGCAGTTCTTC. Translating it yields CASSQDLSLSSYNEQFF.

With regard to this clone: Its ends do not fully match the called genes, so a read error is possible. J is TRBJ2-3 and V is TRBV3-1 (or the pseudogene TRBV3-2); D unresolved. CDR1 is LGHDT and CDR2 is YNNKEL in the germline V gene (reference sequence). The CDR3 sequence is 14 residues long. The CDR3 region is CASGQAQSADTQYF. For the CDR3, the DNA is TGTGCCAGCGGCCAGGCCCAGTCGGCAGATACGCAGTATTTT.

The chain combines TRBV24-1 with TRBJ1-2, with a tentative D call TRBD1 (6 bases). Germline CDR1 reads KGHDR; CDR2 reads SFDVKD. The CDR3 is 13 amino acids. V lost 6 bases, J lost 8 bases, and 15 bases lay in between. CDR3 in DNA: TGTGCCACCAGTCGGGCGGGGGGCGAAGGCTACACCTTC. Its protein product is CATSRAGGEGYTF.

The chain joins TRBV11-3 to TRBJ2-1; 10 nucleotides match TRBD2. The CDR3 consists of 15 residues. Germline V gene sequence: CDR1 SGHNT, CDR2 YENEEA. J gave up 4 bases and V 4 bases, and 4 bases lay outside the gene matches. In DNA, the CDR3 is TGTGCCAGCAGCTCCTCTAGCGGGAGTTACAATGAGCAGTTCTTC. Its protein is CASSSSSGSYNEQFF.

V and J are TRBV2 and TRBJ2-7, with 7 bases matching TRBD2. The CDR3 covers 11 residues. Per the germline V gene, CDR1 is SNHLY and CDR2 is FYNNEI. The CDR3, as DNA: TGTGCTGGGAGGGAAGCCTACGAGCAGTACTTC. This encodes CAGREAYEQYF.

The chain couples TRBV10-3 to TRBJ2-2, with D unresolved. The CDR3 totals 15 residues. Trimming removed 6 bases at V and 5 bases at J, with 16 bases between. Germline lookup yields CDR1 ENHRY and CDR2 SYGVKD. The CDR3 DNA reads TGTGCCATCAGGAACCGGGCCGACGTAACCGGGGAGCTGTTTTTT. This encodes CAIRNRADVTGELFF.

CDR3 DNA: TGTGCCAGCAGCCCCCTCAGGGGACCCTATGGCTACACCTTC. It specifies CASSPLRGPYGYTF. The chain uses TRBV28 and TRBJ1-2; perhaps TRBD1 as D (6 bases). Trimming removed 6 bases at V and 4 bases at J, with 15 bases between. Germline CDR1 is MDHEN and CDR2 is SYDVKM. This CDR3 contains 14 residues.

The rearrangement uses TRBV2 and TRBJ1-6; 9 nucleotides agree with TRBD1. Germline-derived CDR1 and CDR2 are SNHLY and FYNNEI. The CDR3 is made up of 14 amino acids. V lost 6 bases and J lost 10; bases outside the gene matches: 7. The chain's CDR3 is CASRDRGEGSPLHF. The CDR3 region has the DNA TGTGCCAGCAGGGACAGGGGCGAGGGGTCACCCCTCCACTTT.

The chain links TRBV27 to TRBJ1-5; 7 bases map to TRBD1. Germline V CDR1 and CDR2: MNHEY, SMNVEV (reference sequence). The CDR3 runs 13 residues. V lost 5 bases to trimming and J lost 9 bases; unmatched junction nucleotides: 7. The CDR3 loop is CASSPDRERPQHF. The DNA for the CDR3 is TGTGCCAGCAGTCCCGACAGGGAACGGCCCCAGCATTTT.

This chain uses TRBV7-2 with TRBJ1-3; D gene uncertain. The CDR3 is 15 amino acids. Looked up from germline, CDR1 is SGHTA and CDR2 is FQGNSA. V lost 3 bases and J 0 bases, leaving 9 bases between the germline ends. The CDR3 region is CASSFLRSSGNTIYF. For the CDR3, the DNA is TGTGCCAGCAGCTTCCTCAGATCCTCTGGAAACACCATATATTTT.

The chain carries TRBV30 and TRBJ2-7; 8 positions agree with TRBD2. The germline V gene has CDR1 GTSNPN and CDR2 SVGIG (reference sequence). The CDR3 is 14 residues long. Trimming at V came to 3 bases and at J to 1 base, leaving 5 bases not matched to a gene. As DNA, the CDR3 is TGTGCCTGGAGCCGGGGGGGCACTTCCTACGAGCAGTACTTC. Amino acid sequence: CAWSRGGTSYEQYF.

This chain uses TRBV10-2 with TRBJ2-2; 13 nucleotides line up with TRBD2. CDR1 WSHSY and CDR2 SAAADI come from the germline V gene. The CDR3 is 16 residues long. J lost 7 bases, V lost 2 bases, and 4 bases had no gene match. In DNA, the CDR3 is TGCGCCAGCAGTGAGACTAGCGGGGGGGCTGGCGGGGAGCTGTTTTTT. Its translation: CASSETSGGAGGELFF.

The J gene is TRBJ1-2, the V gene TRBV7-8, with 7 bases identical to TRBD1. CDR3 length equals 14 residues. Germline lookup yields CDR1 SGHVS and CDR2 FQNEAQ. V shed 5 bases, J shed 3 bases, and the junction held 6 bases outside the gene matches. CDR3 in amino acids: CASSPGQIDYGYTF. The DNA of the CDR3 is TGTGCCAGCAGCCCGGGACAGATCGACTATGGCTACACCTTC.

This chain links TRBV5-1 with TRBJ2-1; D not certain. CDR1 SGHRS and CDR2 YFSETQ come from the germline V gene. The V gene lost 1 base and the J gene lost 0 bases, with 8 bases spanning the gap. This CDR3 has 15 residues. The CDR3 here is CASSLTRSSYNEQFF. CDR3 DNA: TGCGCCAGCAGCTTGACTCGGAGCTCCTACAATGAGCAGTTCTTC.

The rearrangement links TRBV9 to TRBJ2-7, with no clear D. The CDR3 is 14 amino acids. Germline CDR1 and CDR2: SGDLS and YYNGEE. V shed 3 bases and J shed 0 bases, with 10 bases lying between them. Here the CDR3 reads CASSAKDSSYEQYF. The CDR3 nucleotides are TGTGCCAGCAGCGCGAAAGATAGCTCCTACGAGCAGTACTTC.

V and J are TRBV5-1 and TRBJ2-3, with 10 positions matching TRBD1. CDR3 size: 14 residues. V dropped 0 bases and J dropped 5; count of bases not matched to a gene: 0. Germline CDR1 is SGHRS and CDR2 is YFSETQ. CDR3 coding DNA: TGCGCCAGCAGCTTGGGGACAGGGGGAGATACGCAGTATTTT. Encoded protein: CASSLGTGGDTQYF.

A few counts support this clone. V gene TRBV4-2 combines with J gene TRBJ1-5; 7 positions agree with TRBD1. The CDR3 contains 15 residues. CDR1 and CDR2 (germline): LGHNA, YNFKEQ. The V segment lost 8 bases and the J segment 1 base; nucleotides outside the gene matches: 8. The CDR3 reads CASSDRPGSNQPQHF. In nucleotides, the CDR3 is TGTGCCAGCTCGGACAGGCCAGGGAGCAATCAGCCCCAGCATTTT.

The V and J genes are TRBV19 and TRBJ2-7; 7 nucleotides agree with TRBD2. Looked up from germline, CDR1 is LNHDA and CDR2 is SQIVND (reference sequence). Losses at the gene ends were 3 bases for V and 1 base for J; bases not matched to a gene: 6. The length of the CDR3 is 15 residues. The CDR3 loop reads CASSMGRGTSYEQYF. In DNA form, the CDR3 reads TGTGCCAGTAGTATGGGGCGGGGGACGTCCTACGAGCAGTACTTC.

This clone was detected only once. Other DNA sequences in the sample encode the same CDR3. V gene TRBV19 combines with J gene TRBJ1-5, with D maybe TRBD1 (5 bases). Trimming left V 5 bases short and J 1 base short, with 6 bases between. This CDR3 spans 13 amino acids. Germline V gene lookup returns CDR1 LNHDA and CDR2 SQIVND (reference sequence). CDR3 in amino acids: CASSGDSNQPQHF. In DNA form, the CDR3 reads TGTGCCAGTAGTGGGGACAGCAATCAGCCCCAGCATTTT.

The J gene is TRBJ2-5, the V gene TRBV30; the match to TRBD1 covers 7 bases. Germline values: CDR1 GTSNPN, CDR2 SVGIG (reference sequence). The CDR3 has 17 residues. V trimming: 5 bases; J trimming: 4 bases; junction bases outside the gene matches: 19. The CDR3 loop is CAWPVCPDREGPETQYF. CDR3 DNA sequence: TGTGCCTGGCCGGTTTGCCCTGACAGGGAAGGTCCAGAGACCCAGTACTTC. Full variable domain (rest looked up from reference TRBV30 and TRBJ2-5): SQTIHQWPATLVQPVGSPLSLECTVEGTSNPNLYWYRQAAGRGLQLLFYSVGIGQISSEVPQNLSASRPQDRQFILSSKKLLLSDSGFYLCAWPVCPDREGPETQYFGPGTRLLVL.

This clone was picked up one time. This rearrangement joins TRBV6-6 to TRBJ2-1, with TRBD2 matching over 10 bases. Looked up from germline, CDR1 is MNHNY and CDR2 is SVGAGI (reference sequence). The CDR3 has 19 residues. V was pared by 6 bases and J by 0 bases, with 14 bases of the junction left unmatched. Written as DNA, the CDR3 is TGTGCCAGCAGCTCCAAGCGGGGGGGTAGGAGGGGCTCCTACAATGAGCAGTTCTTC. It yields the protein CASSSKRGGRRGSYNEQFF.

This sequence joins TRBV9 and TRBJ1-3, with 8 bases that match TRBD1. The CDR3 consists of 16 residues. Germline lookup yields CDR1 SGDLS and CDR2 YYNGEE. V was pared by 3 bases and J by 5 bases, with 10 bases of the junction left unmatched. This CDR3 reads CASSATEDRARNTIYF. In DNA, the CDR3 is TGTGCCAGCAGCGCCACTGAGGACAGGGCCAGAAACACCATATATTTT.

This chain joins TRBV2 and TRBJ2-2; the match to TRBD2 covers 11 bases. The V gene end was trimmed by 6 bases and the J gene end by 4 bases; junction bases not matched to a gene: 13. Germline CDR1 SNHLY, CDR2 FYNNEI. CDR3 length: 18 residues. CDR3: CASSRTSGRSVITGELFF. DNA of the CDR3: TGTGCCAGCAGCAGGACTAGCGGGCGCTCGGTGATCACCGGGGAGCTGTTTTTT.